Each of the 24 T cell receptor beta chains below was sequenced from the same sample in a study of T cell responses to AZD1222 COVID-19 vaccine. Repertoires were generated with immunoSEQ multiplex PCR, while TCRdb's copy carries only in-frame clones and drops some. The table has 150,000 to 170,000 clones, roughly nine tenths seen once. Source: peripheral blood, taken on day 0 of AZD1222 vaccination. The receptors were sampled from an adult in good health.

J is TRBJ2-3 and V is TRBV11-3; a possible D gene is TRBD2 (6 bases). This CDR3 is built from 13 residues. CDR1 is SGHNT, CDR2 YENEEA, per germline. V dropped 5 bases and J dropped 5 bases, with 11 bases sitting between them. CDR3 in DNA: TGTGCCAGCAGCCTTGGAGGGGTAGATACGCAGTATTTT. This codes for CASSLGGVDTQYF.

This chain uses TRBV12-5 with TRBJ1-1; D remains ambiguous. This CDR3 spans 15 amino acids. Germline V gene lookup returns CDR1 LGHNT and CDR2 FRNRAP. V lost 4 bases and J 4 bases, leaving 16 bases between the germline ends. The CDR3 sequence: CASGWPRAGGTEAFF. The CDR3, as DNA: TGTGCTAGTGGTTGGCCCCGGGCTGGCGGCACTGAAGCTTTCTTT.

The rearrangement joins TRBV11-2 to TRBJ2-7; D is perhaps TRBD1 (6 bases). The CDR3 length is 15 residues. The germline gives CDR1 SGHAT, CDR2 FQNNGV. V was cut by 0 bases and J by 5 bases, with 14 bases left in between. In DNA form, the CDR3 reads TGTGCCAGCAGCTTAGATCGATACAGGGAGAACGAGCAGTACTTC. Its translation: CASSLDRYRENEQYF.

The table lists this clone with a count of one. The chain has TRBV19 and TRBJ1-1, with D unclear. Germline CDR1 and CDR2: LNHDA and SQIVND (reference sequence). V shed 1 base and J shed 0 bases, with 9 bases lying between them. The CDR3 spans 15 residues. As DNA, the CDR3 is TGTGCCAGTAGTATAGGGGCGGGCCTGAACACTGAAGCTTTCTTT. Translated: CASSIGAGLNTEAFF.

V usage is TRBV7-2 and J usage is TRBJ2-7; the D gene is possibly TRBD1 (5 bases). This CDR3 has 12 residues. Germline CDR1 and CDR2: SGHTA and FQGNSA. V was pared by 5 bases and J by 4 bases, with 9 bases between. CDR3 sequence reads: CASSPDRYEQYF. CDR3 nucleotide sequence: TGTGCCAGCAGCCCTGACAGATACGAGCAGTACTTC.

The CDR3 DNA follows: TGCGCCAGCAGCTTGTCCCCGGGCACAAACTCGGATGGCTACACCTTC. Amino acids: CASSLSPGTNSDGYTF. This rearrangement joins TRBV5-1 to TRBJ1-2; unclear D gene. The CDR3 totals 16 residues. Germline V CDR1 and CDR2: SGHRS, YFSETQ. The V gene lost 1 base and the J gene lost 6 bases, with 19 bases spanning the gap.

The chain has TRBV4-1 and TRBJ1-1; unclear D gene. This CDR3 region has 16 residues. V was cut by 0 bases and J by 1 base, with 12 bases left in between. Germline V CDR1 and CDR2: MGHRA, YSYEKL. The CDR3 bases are TGCGCCAGCAGCCAAGACGTCGGACTTTCGAACACTGAAGCTTTCTTT. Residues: CASSQDVGLSNTEAFF.

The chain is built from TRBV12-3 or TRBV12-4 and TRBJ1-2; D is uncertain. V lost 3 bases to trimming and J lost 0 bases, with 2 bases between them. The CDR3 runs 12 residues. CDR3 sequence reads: CASSLSNYGYTF. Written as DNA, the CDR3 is TGTGCCAGCAGTTTGTCTAACTATGGCTACACCTTC.

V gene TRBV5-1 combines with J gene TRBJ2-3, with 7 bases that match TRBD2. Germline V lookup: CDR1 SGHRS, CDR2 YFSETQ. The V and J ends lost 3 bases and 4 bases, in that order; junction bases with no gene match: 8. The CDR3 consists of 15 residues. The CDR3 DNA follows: TGCGCCAGCAGCTACCTTAGCGGGCCCCCAGATACGCAGTATTTT. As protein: CASSYLSGPPDTQYF.

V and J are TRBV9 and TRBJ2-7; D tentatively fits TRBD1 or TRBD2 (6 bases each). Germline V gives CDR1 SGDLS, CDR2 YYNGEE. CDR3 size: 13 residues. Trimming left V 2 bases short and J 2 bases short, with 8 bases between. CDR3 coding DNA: TGTGCCAGCAGCGTGGGGGGCACCTACGAGCAGTACTTC. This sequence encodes CASSVGGTYEQYF.

The CDR3 sequence is CASGPTGTGTFMNTEAFF. Written as DNA, the CDR3 is TGTGCTAGTGGCCCCACCGGGACAGGGACTTTCATGAACACTGAAGCTTTCTTT. The gene calls are TRBV12-5 and TRBJ1-1; 9 nucleotides line up with TRBD1. Germline V gene sequence: CDR1 LGHNT, CDR2 FRNRAP. This CDR3 has 18 amino acids. J was trimmed by 0 bases and V by 6 bases; bases with no gene match: 14.

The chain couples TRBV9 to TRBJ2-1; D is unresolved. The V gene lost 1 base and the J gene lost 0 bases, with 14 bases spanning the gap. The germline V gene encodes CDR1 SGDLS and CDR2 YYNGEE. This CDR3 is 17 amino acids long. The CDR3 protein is CASSVTYSPSSYNEQFF. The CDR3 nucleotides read TGTGCCAGCAGCGTAACGTATAGCCCGAGCTCCTACAATGAGCAGTTCTTC.

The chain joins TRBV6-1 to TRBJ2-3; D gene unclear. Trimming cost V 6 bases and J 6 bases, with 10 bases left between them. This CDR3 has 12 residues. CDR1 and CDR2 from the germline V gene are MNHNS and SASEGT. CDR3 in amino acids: CASSPLGDTQYF. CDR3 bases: TGTGCCAGCAGCCCACTGGGGGATACGCAGTATTTT.

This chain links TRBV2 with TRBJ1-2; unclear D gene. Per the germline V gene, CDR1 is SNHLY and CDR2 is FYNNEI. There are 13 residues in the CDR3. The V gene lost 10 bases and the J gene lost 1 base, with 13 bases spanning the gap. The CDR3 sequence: CATGSGNNYGYTF. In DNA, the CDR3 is TGTGCCACCGGCTCGGGAAATAACTATGGCTACACCTTC.

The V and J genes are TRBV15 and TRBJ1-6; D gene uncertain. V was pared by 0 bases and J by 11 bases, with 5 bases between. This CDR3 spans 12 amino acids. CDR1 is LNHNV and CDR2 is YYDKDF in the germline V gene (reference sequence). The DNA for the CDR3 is TGTGCCACCAGCAGAGATAGCGCACCCCTCCACTTT. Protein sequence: CATSRDSAPLHF. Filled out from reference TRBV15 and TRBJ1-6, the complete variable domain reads DAMVIQNPRYQVTQFGKPVTLSCSQTLNHNVMYWYQQKSSQAPKLLFHYYDKDFNNEADTPDNFQSRRPNTSFCFLDIRSPGLGDTAMYLCATSRDSAPLHFGNGTRLTVT.

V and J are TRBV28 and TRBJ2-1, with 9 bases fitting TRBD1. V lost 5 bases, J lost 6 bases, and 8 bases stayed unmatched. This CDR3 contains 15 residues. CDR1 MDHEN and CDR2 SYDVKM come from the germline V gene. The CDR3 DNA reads TGTGCCAGCAGTACGACAGGGGGAGGACGCAATGAGCAGTTCTTC. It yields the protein CASSTTGGGRNEQFF.

The CDR3 sequence is CASSLRGANVLTF. CDR3 bases: TGTGCCAGCAGCTTACGAGGGGCCAACGTCCTGACTTTC. The chain employs TRBV7-3 and TRBJ2-6; D is uncertain. V was clipped by 2 bases and J by 4 bases, with 3 bases between them. Per the germline V gene, CDR1 is SGHTA and CDR2 is FQGTGA. The CDR3 has 13 amino acids.

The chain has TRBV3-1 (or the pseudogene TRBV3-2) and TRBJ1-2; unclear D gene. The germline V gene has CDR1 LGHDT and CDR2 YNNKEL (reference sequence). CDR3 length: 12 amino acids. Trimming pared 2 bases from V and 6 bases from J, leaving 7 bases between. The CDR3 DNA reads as TGTGCCAGCAGCCAATTGACGGATGGCTACACCTTC. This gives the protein CASSQLTDGYTF.

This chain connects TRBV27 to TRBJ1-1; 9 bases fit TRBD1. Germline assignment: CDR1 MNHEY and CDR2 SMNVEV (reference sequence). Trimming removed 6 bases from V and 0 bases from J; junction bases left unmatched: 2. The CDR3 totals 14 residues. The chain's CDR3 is CASSRTGVNTEAFF. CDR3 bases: TGTGCCAGCAGCCGGACAGGGGTGAACACTGAAGCTTTCTTT.

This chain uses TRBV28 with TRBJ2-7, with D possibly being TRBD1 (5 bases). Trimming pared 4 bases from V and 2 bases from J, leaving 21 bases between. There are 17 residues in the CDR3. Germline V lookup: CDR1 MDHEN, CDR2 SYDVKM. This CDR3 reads CASSWWDLGRLTYEQYF. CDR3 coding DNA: TGTGCCAGCAGTTGGTGGGATTTGGGGCGCTTAACCTACGAGCAGTACTTC.

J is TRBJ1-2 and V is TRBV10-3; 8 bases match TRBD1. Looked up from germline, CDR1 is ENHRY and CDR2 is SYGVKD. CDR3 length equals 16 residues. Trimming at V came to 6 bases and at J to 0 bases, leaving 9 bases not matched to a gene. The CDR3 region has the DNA TGTGCCATCAGCGGGGTCTGGACAGGGACTAACTATGGCTACACCTTC. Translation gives CAISGVWTGTNYGYTF.

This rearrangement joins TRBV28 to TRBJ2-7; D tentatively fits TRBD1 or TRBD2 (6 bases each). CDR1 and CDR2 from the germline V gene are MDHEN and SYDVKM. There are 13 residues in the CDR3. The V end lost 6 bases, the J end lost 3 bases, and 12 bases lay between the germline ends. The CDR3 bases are TGTGCCAGCAGGGGCGGGACACTCTACGAGCAGTACTTC. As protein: CASRGGTLYEQYF.

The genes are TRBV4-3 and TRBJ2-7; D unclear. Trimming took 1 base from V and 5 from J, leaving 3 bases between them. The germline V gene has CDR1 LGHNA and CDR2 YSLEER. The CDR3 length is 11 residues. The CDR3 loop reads CASSQGDEQYF. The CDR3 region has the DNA TGCGCCAGCAGCCAAGGCGACGAGCAGTACTTC.

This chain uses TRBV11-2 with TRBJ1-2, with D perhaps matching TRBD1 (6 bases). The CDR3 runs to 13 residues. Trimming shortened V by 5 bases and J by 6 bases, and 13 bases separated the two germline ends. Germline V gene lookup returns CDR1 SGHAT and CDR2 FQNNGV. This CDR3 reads CASSPGTINGYTF. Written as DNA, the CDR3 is TGTGCCAGCAGCCCCGGGACAATAAATGGCTACACCTTC.